One sample yielded the 27 T cell receptor beta chains listed below, sequenced in a study of blood T cell repertoires in COVID-19. Libraries were prepared by immunoSEQ multiplex PCR; TCRdb keeps only in-frame clonotypes and omits some of them. Among around 260,000 clones listed, roughly 84% were seen once. The sequenced material came from peripheral blood. These receptors were taken from a person aged 70 to 80 with COVID-19, enrolled during active disease.

V and J are TRBV9 and TRBJ2-2; D is perhaps TRBD1 (6 bases). The V end lost 4 bases, the J end lost 4 bases, and 17 bases lay between the germline ends. CDR3 length: 16 residues. Per germline, CDR1 SGDLS and CDR2 YYNGEE. CDR3: CASSPPSGTTTGELFF. The CDR3 DNA reads TGTGCCAGCAGCCCACCATCCGGGACAACCACCGGGGAGCTGTTTTTT.

This CDR3 is CASRRGENSPLHF. In DNA form, the CDR3 reads TGTGCCAGCAGGCGGGGGGAGAATTCACCCCTCCACTTT. The chain combines TRBV6-5 with TRBJ1-6; tentative D call: TRBD1 (5 bases). This CDR3 spans 13 amino acids. V was trimmed by 6 bases and J by 7 bases, leaving 10 bases between them. The germline V gene has CDR1 MNHEY and CDR2 SVGAGI.

This sequence joins TRBV10-3 and TRBJ2-2, with a weak D call TRBD1 (5 bases). The ends were cut back, 2 bases at V and 5 bases at J, with 15 bases in the middle. Germline CDR1 is ENHRY and CDR2 is SYGVKD. This CDR3 has 16 amino acids. CDR3 nucleotides: TGTGCCATCAGTGAGGAAGGGGCCACGATAACCGGGGAGCTGTTTTTT. It is translated as CAISEEGATITGELFF.

Here the CDR3 reads CASSMDRAVIYF. CDR3 nucleotide sequence: TGTGCCAGCAGTATGGACAGGGCGGTCATATATTTT. The rearrangement uses TRBV2 and TRBJ1-3; 8 bases are shared with TRBD1. Germline CDR1 is SNHLY and CDR2 is FYNNEI. The CDR3 is 12 residues long. V lost 5 bases to trimming and J lost 12 bases; unmatched junction nucleotides: 6.

V is TRBV5-5 and J is TRBJ2-2; 9 bases are a match to TRBD1. Germline V gene lookup returns CDR1 SGHKS and CDR2 YYEKEE (reference sequence). V lost 7 bases, J lost 5 bases, and 12 bases stayed unmatched. This CDR3 has 16 amino acids. CDR3 sequence reads: CASRGQGRVITGELFF. The CDR3 bases are TGTGCCAGCCGAGGACAGGGGAGGGTTATTACCGGGGAGCTGTTTTTT.

The chain is built from TRBV5-1 and TRBJ2-7; possibly TRBD2 for D (6 bases). The CDR3 totals 15 residues. In germline, CDR1 is SGHRS, CDR2 YFSETQ. V was clipped by 0 bases and J by 3 bases, with 13 bases between them. CDR3 in DNA: TGCGCCAGCAGCTTGGCGGCGGGGAGGTTCTACGAGCAGTACTTC. Protein: CASSLAAGRFYEQYF. Looking up the rest from reference TRBV5-1 and TRBJ2-7 gives the full variable domain: KAGVTQTPRYLIKTRGQQVTLSCSPISGHRSVSWYQQTPGQGLQFLFEYFSETQRNKGNFPGRFSGRQFSNSRSEMNVSTLELGDSALYLCASSLAAGRFYEQYFGPGTRLTVT.

The rearrangement uses TRBV27 and TRBJ2-1; D is uncertain. Trimming took 7 bases from V and 10 from J, leaving 20 bases between them. Germline V gene lookup returns CDR1 MNHEY and CDR2 SMNVEV (reference sequence). This CDR3 is 14 amino acids long. DNA of the CDR3: TGTGCCAGCAAAAACCGGTTAGCAGCGAGGGAGCAGTTCTTC. This translates into CASKNRLAAREQFF.

The J gene is TRBJ2-3, the V gene TRBV28, with 11 bases matching TRBD2. V was pared by 4 bases and J by 7 bases, with 7 bases of the junction left unmatched. CDR3 length: 15 amino acids. The germline gives CDR1 MDHEN, CDR2 SYDVKM. CDR3 nucleotides: TGTGCCAGCAGTTCAATAGCGGGGGGGCCGCATACGCAGTATTTT. Residues: CASSSIAGGPHTQYF.

This clone appeared a single time. The rearrangement links TRBV7-9 to TRBJ1-6, with D possibly matching TRBD1 (6 bases). V lost 7 bases to trimming and J lost 10 bases, with 17 bases between them. The CDR3 has 14 residues. Per the germline V gene, CDR1 is SEHNR and CDR2 is FQNEAQ (reference sequence). The DNA of the CDR3 is TGTGCCAGCAACTCCGGGGACATTTGGTCACCCCTCCACTTT. Amino acids: CASNSGDIWSPLHF.

The rearrangement joins TRBV28 to TRBJ1-1; tentatively, D is TRBD1 (6 bases). This CDR3 is built from 13 residues. CDR1 and CDR2 from the germline V gene are MDHEN and SYDVKM. Between the trimmed V and J ends, which lost 11 bases and 1 base, there was a span of 14 bases. CDR3 sequence (DNA): TGTGCCGTTTCTGGACAGAGGAACACTGAAGCTTTCTTT. Its protein is CAVSGQRNTEAFF.

J is TRBJ1-3 and V is TRBV18; D is possibly TRBD1 (5 bases). Germline CDR1 is KGHSH and CDR2 is LQKENI. Deletions cut 0 bases from V and 0 bases from J, with 6 bases between. CDR3 length equals 15 residues. The CDR3: CASSPPTDSGNTIYF. The CDR3 DNA reads TGTGCCAGCTCACCACCGACAGACTCTGGAAACACCATATATTTT.

The chain has TRBV10-3 and TRBJ2-1; TRBD2 matches 11 bases. Germline CDR1 ENHRY, CDR2 SYGVKD. This CDR3 has 21 amino acids. V dropped 1 base and J dropped 7; count of bases not matched to a gene: 21. The DNA of the CDR3 is TGTGCCATCAGTGAGTGGGTGGGTACTAGCGGGAGACCCCTTCTGGGTAATGAGCAGTTCTTC. This encodes CAISEWVGTSGRPLLGNEQFF.

This chain uses TRBV6-5 with TRBJ1-5; TRBD1 is a possible D gene (5 bases). The germline V and J ends were trimmed by 9 bases and 5 bases, with 17 bases remaining between them. Germline CDR1 and CDR2: MNHEY and SVGAGI. The CDR3 is made up of 14 amino acids. Written as DNA, the CDR3 is TGTGCCAGTCTCGACAGTTTTACCGATCAGCCCCAGCATTTT. This sequence encodes CASLDSFTDQPQHF.

The chain has TRBV2 and TRBJ1-1; TRBD1 agrees at 9 bases. J gave up 5 bases and V 5 bases, and 9 bases lay outside the gene matches. This CDR3 contains 15 residues. Germline CDR1 reads SNHLY; CDR2 reads FYNNEI. For the CDR3, the DNA is TGTGCCAGCAGTAAACCCACCGGGACAGGGACTGAAGCTTTCTTT. This gives the protein CASSKPTGTGTEAFF. The variable domain in full, completed from reference TRBV2 and TRBJ1-1, reads EPEVTQTPSHQVTQMGQEVILRCVPISNHLYFYWYRQILGQKVEFLVSFYNNEISEKSEIFDDQFSVERPDGSNFTLKIRSTKLEDSAMYFCASSKPTGTGTEAFFGQGTRLTVV.

The chain is built from TRBV10-3 and TRBJ1-6; 9 positions match TRBD1. CDR3 length: 14 residues. From germline, CDR1 is ENHRY and CDR2 SYGVKD. V gave up 7 bases and J gave up 8 bases; unmatched junction bases: 6. For the CDR3, the DNA is TGTGCCATCAACCGGGGACAGGGAGATTCACCCCTCCACTTT. This encodes CAINRGQGDSPLHF.

V is TRBV10-3 and J is TRBJ2-7; D is possibly TRBD2 (6 bases). The germline CDR1 and CDR2 sequences are ENHRY and SYGVKD. V was pared by 4 bases and J by 5 bases, with 12 bases between. This CDR3 is built from 13 residues. The CDR3 is CAISGRALNEQYF. CDR3 in DNA: TGTGCCATCAGTGGGAGGGCCTTGAACGAGCAGTACTTC.

V usage is TRBV30 and J usage is TRBJ1-2; unclear D gene. This CDR3 is built from 11 residues. The V and J ends lost 5 bases and 6 bases respectively, with 10 bases between them. CDR1 and CDR2 (germline): GTSNPN, SVGIG (reference sequence). The CDR3 sequence: CAWLGTDGYTF. Here the CDR3 DNA reads TGTGCCTGGTTAGGAACAGATGGCTACACCTTC.

This chain connects TRBV18 to TRBJ1-6; 8 bases map to TRBD1. V dropped 4 bases and J dropped 9; count of bases not matched to a gene: 14. CDR3 length: 17 residues. The V gene's germline CDR1 is KGHSH and CDR2 LQKENI. CDR3 DNA: TGTGCCAGCTCACTTAATCCAGGGGGCGCGAGTAGTTCACCCCTCCACTTT. Its translation is CASSLNPGGASSSPLHF.

This clone was detected only once. The rearrangement joins TRBV5-1 to TRBJ1-1; 8 bases line up with TRBD1. CDR1 is SGHRS, CDR2 YFSETQ, per germline. Trimming removed 4 bases from V and 6 bases from J; junction bases left unmatched: 8. The CDR3 runs to 14 residues. CDR3 sequence: CASSQRQGAAEAFF. As DNA, the CDR3 is TGCGCCAGCAGCCAAAGGCAGGGGGCAGCTGAAGCTTTCTTT.

V and J are TRBV18 and TRBJ2-7; TRBD1 matches 9 bases. Germline V lookup: CDR1 KGHSH, CDR2 LQKENI. The ends lost 5 bases at V and 5 bases at J; junction bases unmatched: 10. The CDR3 contains 15 residues. For the CDR3, the DNA is TGTGCCAGCTCATCTACGGACAGGGGCGCCCACGAGCAGTACTTC. Encoded protein: CASSSTDRGAHEQYF.

The chain has TRBV27 and TRBJ2-3, with unresolved D. The V gene's germline CDR1 is MNHEY and CDR2 SMNVEV (reference sequence). The CDR3 contains 16 residues. Trimming took off 4 bases at V and 4 bases at J, with 18 bases between the two ends. As DNA, the CDR3 is TGTGCCAGCAGTTCCCTGTTTCTGGCGGTGGCAGATACGCAGTATTTT. Protein product: CASSSLFLAVADTQYF.

The chain joins TRBV11-2 to TRBJ2-3, with D possibly matching TRBD1 (5 bases). This CDR3 spans 14 amino acids. V was pared by 5 bases and J by 4 bases, with 13 bases between. The germline CDR1 and CDR2 sequences are SGHAT and FQNNGV. CDR3 nucleotides: TGTGCCAGCAGCATAAGACAGATGGCAGATACGCAGTATTTT. Translation gives CASSIRQMADTQYF.

The chain is built from TRBV27 and TRBJ1-2; D not certain. This CDR3 region has 12 residues. CDR1 and CDR2 (germline): MNHEY, SMNVEV (reference sequence). Trimming pared 8 bases from V and 0 bases from J, leaving 7 bases between. CDR3 sequence: CASRGSNYGYTF. CDR3 sequence (DNA): TGTGCCAGCCGGGGTTCTAACTATGGCTACACCTTC.

V and J are TRBV4-1 and TRBJ1-4; 9 nucleotides line up with TRBD1. The CDR3 runs 18 residues. Germline V lookup: CDR1 MGHRA, CDR2 YSYEKL. V trimming: 4 bases; J trimming: 7 bases; junction bases outside the gene matches: 16. The CDR3 DNA is TGCGCCAGCAGCCCTTACGAGGGACAGGGCAGTTTTGTTGAAAAACTGTTTTTT. It specifies CASSPYEGQGSFVEKLFF.

This clone is a singleton in its sample. Other nucleotide sequences from this sample produce the same CDR3. The rearrangement uses TRBV15 and TRBJ2-6; TRBD1 is a possible D gene (5 bases). CDR3 length: 16 amino acids. Trimming stripped 0 bases from V and 0 bases from J, with 6 bases between. Germline-derived CDR1 and CDR2 are LNHNV and YYDKDF (reference sequence). The chain's CDR3 is CATSRDRGSGANVLTF. CDR3 bases: TGTGCCACCAGCAGAGATAGGGGCTCTGGGGCCAACGTCCTGACTTTC.

V and J are TRBV7-8 and TRBJ2-7; possible D gene TRBD2, 5 bases. From germline, CDR1 is SGHVS and CDR2 FQNEAQ. The CDR3 has 14 residues. Trimming took 5 bases from V and 2 from J, leaving 13 bases between them. CDR3 DNA sequence: TGTGCCAGCAGCATCCGTCTAGCTCCCTACGAGCAGTACTTC. It specifies CASSIRLAPYEQYF.

This clone was seen only a few times. The chain couples TRBV27 to TRBJ2-7; 9 bases match TRBD1. Germline CDR1 reads MNHEY; CDR2 reads SMNVEV (reference sequence). The CDR3 contains 16 residues. The ends lost 10 bases at V and 6 bases at J; junction bases unmatched: 19. The CDR3 bases are TGTGCCACCTATCACGACTTCGGGACAGGGACTCTCGAGCAGTACTTC. It translates to CATYHDFGTGTLEQYF.